This entry lists 17 T cell receptor beta chains sequenced from one sample in a study of OX40 agonist ivuxolimab in advanced cancers. Libraries were made using the immunoSEQ multiplex PCR assay. As stored in TCRdb, this immuneACCESS dataset retains in-frame rearrangements with V and J assigned. A fraction of the clones does not appear; measured against another copy, unresolved V genes explain less than half of the discrepancy, and the remainder lacks a known reason. The sample includes 46,000 or so clones, with about 89% observed a single time. Clones ranked in the top ten supply 12% of the sample. Sequencing was performed on CD4+ or CD8+ T cells sorted from blood, taken in a trial of the OX40 agonist ivuxolimab. These receptors all stem from an adult with an advanced solid tumor such as melanoma, head and neck, liver or kidney cancer.

The gene calls are TRBV25-1 and TRBJ1-1; D remains ambiguous. Trimming cost V 0 bases and J 0 bases, with 17 bases left between them. Per the germline V gene, CDR1 is MGHDK and CDR2 is SYGVNS. The CDR3 covers 18 residues. CDR3 DNA: TGTGCCAGCAGTGAATACATGGGGTGGGAGGGAATGAACACTGAAGCTTTCTTT. Residues: CASSEYMGWEGMNTEAFF.

The CDR3 DNA sequence: TGTGCCAGCAGCGCCCCTTGGAACATTCAGTACTTC. It translates to CASSAPWNIQYF. The gene calls are TRBV21-1 and TRBJ2-4. TRBV21-1 is marked as a pseudogene. The CDR3 has 12 amino acids.

This chain uses TRBV27 with TRBJ2-7; TRBD1 aligns across 12 bases. The CDR3 runs 15 residues. V was pared by 3 bases and J by 6 bases, with 6 bases of the junction left unmatched. CDR1 is MNHEY, CDR2 SMNVEV, per germline (reference sequence). The CDR3 coding sequence is TGTGCCAGCAGTTTGGCCGGGACAGGGGGCGTCGAGCAGTACTTC. It translates to CASSLAGTGGVEQYF.

The genes are TRBV4-3 and TRBJ2-7; weak D call: TRBD1 (6 bases). This CDR3 has 15 amino acids. Looked up from germline, CDR1 is LGHNA and CDR2 is YSLEER. V was cut by 4 bases and J by 3 bases, with 16 bases left in between. As DNA, the CDR3 is TGCGCCAGCAGCCCCGAGGACAGTGAACTCTACGAGCAGTACTTC. Protein sequence: CASSPEDSELYEQYF.

The chain links TRBV11-3 to TRBJ2-7; 14 positions match TRBD2. Germline V lookup: CDR1 SGHNT, CDR2 YENEEA. The CDR3 has 18 residues. The V segment lost 4 bases and the J segment 5 bases; nucleotides outside the gene matches: 13. CDR3 nucleotide sequence: TGTGCCAGCAGCTCACCGGGACAGCCGGGACTAGCGGGAGACGAGCAGTACTTC. Its protein product is CASSSPGQPGLAGDEQYF.

The V call is TRBV19, the J call TRBJ2-7, with 10 bases that match TRBD1. Germline V gives CDR1 LNHDA, CDR2 SQIVND (reference sequence). Trimming took 3 bases from V and 5 from J; bases not matched to a gene: 10. The CDR3 is 16 amino acids. The CDR3 DNA follows: TGTGCCAGTAGTATGAGAGGGACAGGGGTGTACCACGAGCAGTACTTC. The encoded protein is CASSMRGTGVYHEQYF.

The J gene is TRBJ1-5, the V gene TRBV27; D remains unclear. V was trimmed by 0 bases and J by 0 bases, leaving 9 bases between them. Germline V gene sequence: CDR1 MNHEY, CDR2 SMNVEV (reference sequence). This CDR3 region has 16 residues. CDR3 amino acids: CASSLSGPYSNQPQHF. CDR3 in DNA: TGTGCCAGCAGTTTATCCGGACCCTATAGCAATCAGCCCCAGCATTTT.

The chain links TRBV20-1 to TRBJ1-2; no clear D. Germline V gene lookup returns CDR1 DFQATT and CDR2 SNEGSKA (reference sequence). V was cut by 3 bases and J by 5 bases, with 7 bases left in between. The CDR3 consists of 11 residues. In DNA form, the CDR3 reads TGCAGTGCTAGCCCGGAGTATGGCTACACCTTC. Translated, it gives CSASPEYGYTF.

The J gene is TRBJ2-7, the V gene TRBV9; 12 bases are shared with TRBD2. From germline, CDR1 is SGDLS and CDR2 YYNGEE. V trimming: 0 bases; J trimming: 4 bases; junction bases outside the gene matches: 8. The CDR3 runs 17 residues. The CDR3 spells CASSVGARTSGEYEQYF. CDR3 DNA: TGTGCCAGCAGCGTAGGAGCACGGACTAGCGGGGAGTACGAGCAGTACTTC.

The chain employs TRBV4-1 and TRBJ1-6; weak D call: TRBD1 (6 bases). In germline, CDR1 is MGHRA, CDR2 YSYEKL. The ends were cut back, 1 base at V and 8 bases at J, with 9 bases in the middle. The CDR3 has 14 amino acids. The chain's CDR3 is CASSQVGGDSPLHF. CDR3 bases: TGCGCCAGCAGCCAAGTAGGGGGAGATTCACCCCTCCACTTT.

The rearrangement joins TRBV19 to TRBJ2-3; TRBD2 matches 8 bases. This CDR3 region has 17 residues. The V segment lost 1 base and the J segment 2 bases; nucleotides outside the gene matches: 8. The V gene's germline CDR1 is LNHDA and CDR2 SQIVND (reference sequence). The CDR3 sequence is CASSIAGWREVTDTQYF. For the CDR3, the DNA is TGTGCCAGTAGTATAGCCGGTTGGCGGGAGGTCACAGATACGCAGTATTTT.

The sample holds one count of this clone. V is TRBV15 and J is TRBJ2-3; 13 bases line up with TRBD2. This CDR3 comprises 17 residues. Germline V gene sequence: CDR1 LNHNV, CDR2 YYDKDF (reference sequence). V lost 3 bases to trimming and J lost 2 bases; unmatched junction nucleotides: 5. The CDR3 DNA sequence: TGTGCCACCAGCAGGGATGGGACTAGCGGGAACACAGATACGCAGTATTTT. It translates to CATSRDGTSGNTDTQYF.

This sequence joins TRBV7-6 and TRBJ2-1, with D hard to call. The CDR3 length is 12 residues. Trimming left V 5 bases short and J 9 bases short, with 11 bases between. Germline loops: CDR1 SGHVS, CDR2 FNYEAQ. This chain's CDR3 is CASSPDAAEQFF. CDR3 nucleotides: TGTGCCAGCAGCCCTGACGCAGCTGAGCAGTTCTTC. The full variable domain, rest sourced from reference TRBV7-6 and TRBJ2-1, is GAGVSQSPRYKVTKRGQDVALRCDPISGHVSLYWYRQALGQGPEFLTYFNYEAQQDKSGLPNDRFSAERPEGSISTLTIQRTEQRDSAMYRCASSPDAAEQFFGPGTRLTVL.

The gene calls are TRBV19 and TRBJ2-1; 11 positions match TRBD2. The CDR3 has 17 residues. The germline V gene encodes CDR1 LNHDA and CDR2 SQIVND (reference sequence). V shed 6 bases and J 0 bases; nucleotides not matched to a gene: 7. The DNA for the CDR3 is TGTGCCAGTAGACCGCTAGCGGGAGGTGGCTCCTACAATGAGCAGTTCTTC. It encodes CASRPLAGGGSYNEQFF.

The chain uses TRBV27 and TRBJ2-3; 15 bases fit TRBD2. The CDR3 is 18 amino acids. The V gene's germline CDR1 is MNHEY and CDR2 SMNVEV (reference sequence). With 4 bases clipped from V and 8 bases from J, the junction kept 13 bases outside the gene matches. The CDR3: CASSSRTSGRASYVTQYF. As DNA, the CDR3 is TGTGCCAGCAGTTCCAGGACTAGCGGGAGGGCGAGTTATGTTACGCAGTATTTT.

The chain has TRBV13 and TRBJ1-2, with D perhaps TRBD1 (5 bases). The V end lost 7 bases, the J end lost 4 bases, and 22 bases lay between the germline ends. The CDR3 sequence is 16 residues long. CDR1 is PRHDT, CDR2 FYEKMQ, per germline (reference sequence). CDR3 nucleotide sequence: TGTGCCAGCACCGGAGAGGAGGCAGGAGGGGTCTATGGCTACACCTTC. Amino acids: CASTGEEAGGVYGYTF.

CDR3 in amino acids: CASSQGTENIQYF. The CDR3 nucleotides read TGTGCCAGCTCACAAGGGACCGAAAACATTCAGTACTTC. The chain couples TRBV18 to TRBJ2-4; D possibly matches TRBD1 or TRBD2 (5 bases each). V was cut by 4 bases and J by 5 bases, with 9 bases left in between. Germline-derived CDR1 and CDR2 are KGHSH and LQKENI. CDR3 size: 13 residues. The full variable domain, with the rest looked up from reference TRBV18 and TRBJ2-4, is NAGVMQNPRHLVRRRGQEARLRCSPMKGHSHVYWYRQLPEEGLKFMVYLQKENIIDESGMPKERFSAEFPKEGPSILRIQQVVRGDSAAYFCASSQGTENIQYFGAGTRLSVL.